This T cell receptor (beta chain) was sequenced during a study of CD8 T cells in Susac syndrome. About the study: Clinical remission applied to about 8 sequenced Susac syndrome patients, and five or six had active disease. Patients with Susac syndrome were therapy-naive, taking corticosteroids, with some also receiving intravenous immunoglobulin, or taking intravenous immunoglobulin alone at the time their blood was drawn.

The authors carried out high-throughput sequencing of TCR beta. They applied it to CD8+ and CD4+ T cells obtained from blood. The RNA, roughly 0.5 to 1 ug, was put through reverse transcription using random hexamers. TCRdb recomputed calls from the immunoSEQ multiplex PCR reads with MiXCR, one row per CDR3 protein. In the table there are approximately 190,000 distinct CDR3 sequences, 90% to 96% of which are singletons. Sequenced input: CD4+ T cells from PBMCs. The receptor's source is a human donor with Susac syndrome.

CDR3 loop: CASSFTGVGVNQPQHF. The DNA of the CDR3 is TGTGCCAGCAGCTTTACAGGAGTAGGAGTAAATCAGCCCCAGCATTTT. The genes are TRBV5-6 and TRBJ1-5; weak D call: TRBD1 (5 bases). The V gene lost 2 bases and the J gene lost 4 bases, with 16 bases spanning the gap. The germline CDR1 and CDR2 sequences are SGHDT and YYEEEE. The CDR3 runs 16 residues.